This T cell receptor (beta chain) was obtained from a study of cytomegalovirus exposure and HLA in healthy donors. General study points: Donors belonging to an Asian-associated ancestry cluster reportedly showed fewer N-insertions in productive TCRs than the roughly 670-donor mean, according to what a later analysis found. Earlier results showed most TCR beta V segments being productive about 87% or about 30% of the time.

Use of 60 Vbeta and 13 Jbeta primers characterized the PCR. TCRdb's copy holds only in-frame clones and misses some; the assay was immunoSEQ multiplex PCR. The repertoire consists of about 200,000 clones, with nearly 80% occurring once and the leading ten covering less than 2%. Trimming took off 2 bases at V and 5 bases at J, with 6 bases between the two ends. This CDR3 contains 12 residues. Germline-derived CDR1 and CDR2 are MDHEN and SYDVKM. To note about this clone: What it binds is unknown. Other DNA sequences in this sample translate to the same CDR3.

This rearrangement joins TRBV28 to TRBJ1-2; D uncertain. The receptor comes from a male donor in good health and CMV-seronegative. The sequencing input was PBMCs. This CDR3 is CASSLGGYGYTF. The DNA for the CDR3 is TGTGCCAGCAGTTTAGGAGGGTATGGCTACACCTTC.